A single sample gave rise to the 30 T cell receptor beta chains below, sequenced in a study of CD8 T cells in ankylosing spondylitis. TCRdb ran MiXCR on the 5' RACE reads and lists one entry per CDR3 protein. The sample carries 200,000 to 250,000 distinct CDR3 sequences, about 10% recorded once. Sequencing was performed on blood, either unsorted or a sorted T cell fraction (not recorded which). Receptors were obtained from a male donor with ankylosing spondylitis or in good health (not recorded which).

This clonotype was recorded many times. V is TRBV5-1 and J is TRBJ2-3, with unresolved D. The V and J ends lost 4 bases and 0 bases respectively, with 9 bases between them. This CDR3 has 14 residues. From germline, CDR1 is SGHRS and CDR2 YFSETQ. Written as DNA, the CDR3 is TGCGCCAGCAGCGGGCCGATTAGCACAGATACGCAGTATTTT. Translation gives CASSGPISTDTQYF.

In its sample, this clonotype was seen many times. CDR3 sequence (DNA): TGTGCCAGCAGCCCCGGGGGGAATCAGCCCCAGCATTTT. Translation gives CASSPGGNQPQHF. The gene calls are TRBV3-1 and TRBJ1-5; tentative D call: TRBD1 (5 bases). V was clipped by 4 bases and J by 4 bases, with 8 bases between them. The V gene's germline CDR1 is LGHDT and CDR2 YNNKEL (reference sequence). This CDR3 region has 13 residues.

Ten or more counts support this clonotype. The chain employs TRBV12-3 or TRBV12-4 and TRBJ1-5; possible D gene TRBD1, 6 bases. Trimming cost V 5 bases and J 4 bases, with 15 bases left between them. This CDR3 region has 15 residues. CDR3 sequence (DNA): TGTGCCAGCAGTCCTCACAGGGATGGGAATCAGCCCCAGCATTTT. Translated: CASSPHRDGNQPQHF.

The V and J genes are TRBV20-1 and TRBJ2-3, with 7 bases that match TRBD1. CDR3 length: 13 residues. Germline CDR1 DFQATT, CDR2 SNEGSKA (reference sequence). Trimming removed 6 bases from V and 2 bases from J; junction bases left unmatched: 5. CDR3 DNA sequence: TGCAGTGCATGGGACAGTATCACAGATACGCAGTATTTT. It encodes CSAWDSITDTQYF.

This clonotype has only a few counts. The CDR3 sequence is CASSFLTSGGAGDTQYF. CDR3 coding DNA: TGCGCCAGCAGCTTCCTGACTAGCGGGGGGGCAGGTGATACGCAGTATTTT. This rearrangement joins TRBV5-1 to TRBJ2-3; 14 bases match TRBD2. The junction had 8 bases not matched to a gene; V was cut back by 2 bases and J by 6 bases. The V gene's germline CDR1 is SGHRS and CDR2 YFSETQ. This CDR3 comprises 17 residues.

The genes are TRBV12-3 or TRBV12-4 and TRBJ1-1, with D maybe TRBD1 (6 bases). The V end lost 5 bases, the J end lost 4 bases, and 20 bases lay between the germline ends. The CDR3 extends over 16 amino acids. CDR3 coding DNA: TGTGCCAGCAGTGACCGACAGGTTTCGTGGGGCACTGAAGCTTTCTTT. Translating it yields CASSDRQVSWGTEAFF.

To note about this clonotype: This may come from a read error, since a much larger clone is one base off. The chain joins TRBV12-3 or TRBV12-4 to TRBJ1-2; 8 bases fit TRBD1. The CDR3 is made up of 14 amino acids. The CDR3 sequence is CASSPGQEVYGDTF. The CDR3 DNA is TGTGCCAGCAGCCCGGGACAGGAGGTCTATGGCGACACCTTC.

This clonotype was recorded at least ten times. CDR3 region: CASRRTGVTDTQYF. CDR3 bases: TGTGCCAGCCGGCGGACAGGGGTGACAGATACGCAGTATTTT. This rearrangement joins TRBV12-3 or TRBV12-4 to TRBJ2-3; 9 nucleotides match TRBD1. The CDR3 loop spans 14 amino acids. V lost 8 bases to trimming and J lost 3 bases; unmatched junction nucleotides: 6.

This clonotype was counted a few times. The chain joins TRBV20-1 to TRBJ1-3; the match to TRBD1 covers 9 bases. V lost 4 bases and J lost 4; bases outside the gene matches: 11. CDR1 and CDR2 (germline): DFQATT, SNEGSKA (reference sequence). The CDR3 is 16 residues long. CDR3 nucleotides: TGCAGTGCTACAAGACCGGGACAGGGATTGGGAAACACCATATATTTT. Its protein product is CSATRPGQGLGNTIYF.

This clonotype was recorded at least ten times. This sequence joins TRBV27 and TRBJ2-1, with D possibly matching TRBD1 (6 bases). With 5 bases removed from V and 2 bases from J, the gap between germline ends came to 19 bases. From germline, CDR1 is MNHEY and CDR2 SMNVEV (reference sequence). The CDR3 is 17 amino acids. The CDR3 protein is CASSTTYRVGPYNEQFF. Written as DNA, the CDR3 is TGTGCCAGCAGTACAACCTACAGGGTGGGCCCCTACAATGAGCAGTTCTTC.

This rearrangement joins TRBV19 to TRBJ2-1, with 11 bases lining up with TRBD1. This CDR3 region has 15 residues. The germline V gene encodes CDR1 LNHDA and CDR2 SQIVND (reference sequence). V lost 6 bases, J lost 7 bases, and 8 bases stayed unmatched. The CDR3, as DNA: TGTGCCAGTAGCCCCCGGGACAGGGGGTGGAATGAGCAGTTCTTC. Translated, it gives CASSPRDRGWNEQFF.

To note about this clonotype: Being one base from a much bigger clone, this may be a read error. This chain links TRBV5-5 with TRBJ1-2; 12 bases are shared with TRBD1. CDR3 size: 17 residues. Germline CDR1 and CDR2: SGHKS and YYEKEE (reference sequence). The DNA of the CDR3 is TGTGCCAGCAGCTTGGAACTTTCAGGGACAGGGGGCTATGGCTACGCCTTC. The encoded protein is CASSLELSGTGGYGYAF.

V and J are TRBV6-6 and TRBJ1-2; D is uncertain. Trimming left V 9 bases short and J 2 bases short, with 13 bases between. Germline assignment: CDR1 MNHNY and CDR2 SVGAGI (reference sequence). There are 13 residues in the CDR3. The CDR3 DNA reads as TGTGCCAGTAGTATGAAACAGAACTATGGCTACACCTTC. It specifies CASSMKQNYGYTF.

In its sample, this clonotype was seen many times. The V and J genes are TRBV7-2 and TRBJ2-3, with 8 bases that match TRBD1. CDR3 length: 16 residues. Germline lookup yields CDR1 SGHTA and CDR2 FQGNSA. Trimming removed 5 bases from V and 0 bases from J; junction bases left unmatched: 7. CDR3 in amino acids: CASSPRTGPSTDTQYF. In DNA form, the CDR3 reads TGTGCCAGCAGCCCCCGGACAGGGCCGAGCACAGATACGCAGTATTTT.

This clonotype was seen at least ten times. The CDR3 loop reads CASNFVDRGENTEAFF. The CDR3 region has the DNA TGTGCCAGCAACTTCGTGGACAGGGGAGAGAACACTGAAGCTTTCTTT. V and J are TRBV5-6 and TRBJ1-1; 9 positions match TRBD1. The length of the CDR3 is 16 residues. The germline gives CDR1 SGHDT, CDR2 YYEEEE. Trimming removed 6 bases from V and 1 base from J; junction bases left unmatched: 10.

The genes are TRBV29-1 and TRBJ2-2; D gene ambiguous. This CDR3 has 16 residues. Germline V lookup: CDR1 SQVTM, CDR2 ANQGSEA. The V end was cut by 7 bases, the J end by 0 bases, with 18 bases between. The CDR3 nucleotides are TGCAGCGCCGCCCATGCGTATGGGACGAACACCGGGGAGCTGTTTTTT. This encodes CSAAHAYGTNTGELFF.

The gene calls are TRBV3-1 and TRBJ2-4; D unclear. Trimming left V 0 bases short and J 0 bases short, with 3 bases between. CDR1 and CDR2 from the germline V gene are LGHDT and YNNKEL (reference sequence). The CDR3 loop spans 14 amino acids. The CDR3 bases are TGTGCCAGCAGCCAAGATCTAGCCAAAAACATTCAGTACTTC. Protein sequence: CASSQDLAKNIQYF.

Comment on this clonotype: Germline is not matched at one junction end, which may reflect a read error. This sequence joins TRBV7-7 and TRBJ2-3, with D hard to call. This CDR3 is built from 15 residues. The germline CDR1 and CDR2 sequences are SSHAT and FNYEAQ (reference sequence). The CDR3 region is CASSLVGLSTDTQYF. DNA of the CDR3: TGTGCTAGCAGCTTAGTGGGCCTGAGCACAGATACGCAGTATTTT.

At least ten counts were recorded for this clonotype. The chain uses TRBV12-3 or TRBV12-4 and TRBJ1-6; possibly TRBD1 for D (5 bases). V gave up 4 bases and J gave up 9 bases, with 13 bases separating them. The CDR3 is 14 amino acids. The CDR3 nucleotides are TGTGCCAGCAGTTCCTCGCGGGGGGGTTCACCCCTCCACTTT. Its protein product is CASSSSRGGSPLHF.

This clonotype was recorded at least ten times. V gene TRBV5-1 combines with J gene TRBJ1-1; tentatively, D is TRBD1 (5 bases). V gave up 4 bases and J gave up 1 base, with 11 bases separating them. The CDR3 consists of 14 residues. CDR1 and CDR2 (germline): SGHRS, YFSETQ. CDR3 sequence: CASSPGLRNTEAFF. CDR3 in DNA: TGCGCCAGCAGCCCGGGACTGCGGAACACTGAAGCTTTCTTT.

Written as DNA, the CDR3 is TGCAGTGCTAGAGAACGTCGCGCTAGCGGGGGGGAGGGAGATACGCAGTATTTT. This gives the protein CSARERRASGGEGDTQYF. The V gene is TRBV20-1, the J gene TRBJ2-3; 12 nucleotides agree with TRBD2. Per the germline V gene, CDR1 is DFQATT and CDR2 is SNEGSKA (reference sequence). The ends lost 0 bases at V and 5 bases at J; junction bases unmatched: 12. The CDR3 has 18 amino acids.

J is TRBJ2-3 and V is TRBV29-1; 7 nucleotides align to TRBD2. Per the germline V gene, CDR1 is SQVTM and CDR2 is ANQGSEA. This CDR3 spans 13 amino acids. CDR3 protein: CSVGREFTDTQYF. Written as DNA, the CDR3 is TGCAGTGTCGGGCGGGAGTTCACAGATACGCAGTATTTT.

This clonotype was seen repeatedly, ten times or more. V usage is TRBV20-1 and J usage is TRBJ2-7, with TRBD1 matching over 8 bases. V dropped 5 bases and J dropped 4; count of bases not matched to a gene: 7. The germline gives CDR1 DFQATT, CDR2 SNEGSKA (reference sequence). CDR3 length: 13 amino acids. The CDR3 loop reads CSALGQGKYEQYF. The CDR3 DNA is TGCAGTGCTCTCGGACAGGGTAAATACGAGCAGTACTTC.

This clonotype was seen at least ten times. The rearrangement links TRBV12-3 or TRBV12-4 to TRBJ2-1; D gene unclear. Between the trimmed V and J ends, which lost 7 bases and 1 base, there was a span of 11 bases. The CDR3 contains 14 residues. CDR3 region: CASTPTLSYNEQFF. The CDR3 nucleotides are TGTGCCAGCACCCCTACCTTGTCCTACAATGAGCAGTTCTTC.

The table lists this clonotype with a few counts. The gene calls are TRBV3-1 and TRBJ2-1; D ambiguous. The V gene lost 1 base and the J gene lost 0 bases, with 4 bases spanning the gap. The CDR3 loop spans 14 amino acids. Germline-derived CDR1 and CDR2 are LGHDT and YNNKEL (reference sequence). The CDR3 here is CASSQGSSYNEQFF. The CDR3 coding sequence is TGTGCCAGCAGCCAAGGGTCCTCCTACAATGAGCAGTTCTTC.

This clonotype appeared many times. The DNA of the CDR3 is TGTGCCAGCAGCTTGTTCGGGGAAAGCTCCTACGAGCAGTACTTC. Protein sequence: CASSLFGESSYEQYF. The chain uses TRBV5-6 and TRBJ2-7; possibly TRBD2 for D (5 bases). The CDR3 extends over 15 amino acids. The V and J ends lost 1 base and 0 bases respectively, with 11 bases between them. Germline lookup yields CDR1 SGHDT and CDR2 YYEEEE.

This clonotype was seen a few times. J is TRBJ2-5 and V is TRBV11-2; D possibly corresponds to TRBD1 (5 bases). V was trimmed by 5 bases and J by 3 bases, leaving 25 bases between them. Germline V lookup: CDR1 SGHAT, CDR2 FQNNGV. The CDR3 sequence is 18 residues long. The CDR3 protein is CASSEVQTAAVQKETQYF. CDR3 DNA: TGTGCCAGCAGCGAAGTGCAGACAGCCGCGGTCCAGAAAGAGACCCAGTACTTC. The whole variable domain, filled in from reference TRBV11-2 and TRBJ2-5, reads EAGVAQSPRYKIIEKRQSVAFWCNPISGHATLYWYQQILGQGPKLLIQFQNNGVVDDSQLPKDRFSAERLKGVDSTLKIQPAKLEDSAVYLCASSEVQTAAVQKETQYFGPGTRLLVL.

This clonotype was seen only a few times. The CDR3 loop is CASSPRQGAKTQYF. CDR3 bases: TGTGCCAGTAGTCCTCGACAGGGGGCGAAGACCCAGTACTTC. The chain is built from TRBV19 and TRBJ2-5; TRBD1 aligns across 10 bases. Germline V gene data show CDR1 as LNHDA and CDR2 as SQIVND (reference sequence). Trimming at V came to 5 bases and at J to 6 bases, leaving 6 bases not matched to a gene. The CDR3 contains 14 residues.

The table lists this clonotype with many counts. The chain employs TRBV5-1 and TRBJ2-1; tentative D call: TRBD2 (6 bases). The V gene's germline CDR1 is SGHRS and CDR2 YFSETQ. The CDR3 loop spans 14 amino acids. Deletions cut 0 bases from V and 8 bases from J, with 12 bases between. DNA for the CDR3: TGCGCCAGCAGCTTGGGCGGGGAACTACATGAGCAGTTCTTC. Translating gives CASSLGGELHEQFF.

Many counts were recorded for this clonotype. The V and J genes are TRBV29-1 and TRBJ2-3; D is ambiguous. This CDR3 contains 11 residues. Germline loops: CDR1 SQVTM, CDR2 ANQGSEA. In DNA form, the CDR3 reads TGCAACTTCCTAATTGGGGATACGCAGTATTTT. Residues: CNFLIGDTQYF.